This T cell receptor (beta chain) was identified in a study of T cells in Graves' hyperthyroidism and ophthalmopathy. Any patient presenting with uncontrolled infection, other autoimmune disease, pregnancy or lactation was left out. The CDR3 contains 11 residues. Germline V gene lookup returns CDR1 SQVTM and CDR2 ANQGSEA. J gave up 3 bases and V 7 bases, and 3 bases lay outside the gene matches. Amplification yielded TCR beta CDR3 regions, with RNA transcripts as the source. The HTBI primer set was used in a first-round RT-PCR of the TCR CDR3. TCRdb ran MiXCR on the multiplex PCR reads and lists one entry per CDR3 protein. Among about 400,000 distinct CDR3 sequences listed, 14% to 15% were seen once. This clonotype came up many times.

Material for sequencing was blood. The origin of this receptor is a woman aged 25 to 39 with Graves' hyperthyroidism. V and J are TRBV29-1 and TRBJ2-7, with 7 bases that match TRBD1. The CDR3 loop is CSGGQNYEQYF. The CDR3 DNA follows: TGCAGCGGGGGACAGAACTACGAGCAGTACTTC.